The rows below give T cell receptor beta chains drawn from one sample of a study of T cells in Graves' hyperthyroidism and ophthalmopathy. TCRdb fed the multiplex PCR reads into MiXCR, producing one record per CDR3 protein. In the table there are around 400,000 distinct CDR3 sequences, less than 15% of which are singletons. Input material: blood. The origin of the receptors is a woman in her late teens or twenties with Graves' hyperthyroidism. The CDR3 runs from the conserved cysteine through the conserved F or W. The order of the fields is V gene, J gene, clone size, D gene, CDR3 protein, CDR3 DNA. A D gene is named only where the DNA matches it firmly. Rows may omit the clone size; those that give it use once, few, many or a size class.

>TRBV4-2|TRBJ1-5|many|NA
CASSHEDQPQHF
TGTGCCAGCAGCCACGAGGATCAGCCCCAGCATTTT
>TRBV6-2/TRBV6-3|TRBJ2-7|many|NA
CASSWGSSYEQYF
TGTGCCAGCAGTTGGGGGAGCTCCTACGAGCAGTACTTC
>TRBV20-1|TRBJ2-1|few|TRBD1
CSASSGQGAYNEQFF
TGCAGTGCTAGCTCCGGACAGGGTGCCTACAATGAGCAGTTCTTC
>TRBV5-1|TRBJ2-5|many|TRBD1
CASSYYSGQGKGETQYF
TGCGCCAGCAGTTATTACTCGGGACAGGGCAAGGGAGAGACCCAGTACTTC
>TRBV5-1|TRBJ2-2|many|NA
CASSFGINTGELFF
TGCGCCAGCAGCTTTGGGATAAACACCGGGGAGCTGTTTTTT
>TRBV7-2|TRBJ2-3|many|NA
CASSRIFAGGTDTQYF
TGTGCCAGCAGCCGTATCTTTGCCGGGGGAACAGATACGCAGTATTTT
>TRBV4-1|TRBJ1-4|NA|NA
CASSQVYSFGSGNEKLFF
TGCGCCAGCAGCCAAGTTTATAGTTTTGGGTCGGGGAATGAAAAACTGTTTTTT
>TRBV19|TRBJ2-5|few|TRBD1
CASRGGQGARETQYF
TGTGCCAGTAGGGGCGGACAGGGGGCAAGAGAGACCCAGTACTTC
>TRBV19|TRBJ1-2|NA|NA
CASSEGVVRYTF
TGTGCCAGTAGTGAGGGAGTTGTCCGCTACACCTTC
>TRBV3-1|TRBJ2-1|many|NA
CASSQEAVYNEQFF
TGTGCCAGCAGCCAAGAGGCAGTATACAATGAGCAGTTCTTC
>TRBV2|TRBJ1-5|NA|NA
CASSRTGTPLSSNQPQHF
TGTGCCAGCAGTCGTACCGGGACACCACTTTCAAGCAATCAGCCCCAGCATTTT
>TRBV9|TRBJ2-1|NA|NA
CASSVEGEGHSYNEQFF
TGTGCCAGCAGCGTAGAGGGTGAAGGCCACTCTTACAATGAGCAGTTCTTC
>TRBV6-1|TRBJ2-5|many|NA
CASLRGPPETQYF
TGTGCCAGCCTCCGCGGGCCCCCGGAGACCCAGTACTTC
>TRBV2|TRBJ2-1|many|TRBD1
CASNIRGQASYNEQFF
TGTGCCAGCAACATACGTGGACAGGCGTCCTACAATGAGCAGTTCTTC
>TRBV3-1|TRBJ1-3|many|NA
CASSPEPSGNTIYF
TGTGCCAGCAGCCCCGAGCCCTCTGGAAACACCATATATTTT
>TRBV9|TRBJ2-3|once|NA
CASSARGRGNSDTQYF
TGTGCCAGCAGCGCCCGTGGGAGGGGGAACTCAGATACGCAGTATTTT
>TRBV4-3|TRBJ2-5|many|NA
CASSRGRQDPRETQYF
TGCGCCAGCAGCAGGGGGAGGCAGGACCCAAGGGAGACCCAGTACTTC
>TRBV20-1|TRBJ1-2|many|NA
CSALDEGRDGYTF
TGCAGTGCTCTCGACGAGGGTAGGGATGGCTACACCTTC
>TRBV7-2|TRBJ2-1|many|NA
CASSPTPPRDNEQFF
TGTGCCAGCAGCCCGACGCCTCCGAGGGACAATGAGCAGTTCTTC
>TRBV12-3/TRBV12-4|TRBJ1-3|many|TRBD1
CASSLGGTAIEGSGNTIYF
TGTGCCAGCAGTTTAGGGGGGACAGCCATTGAGGGGTCTGGAAACACCATATATTTT
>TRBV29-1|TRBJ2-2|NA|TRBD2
CSFLLAGVRAGELFF
TGCAGCTTCCTGCTAGCGGGAGTAAGGGCCGGGGAGCTGTTTTTT
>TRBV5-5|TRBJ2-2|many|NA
CASSEVATANTGELFF
TGTGCCAGCAGCGAGGTGGCGACCGCGAACACCGGGGAGCTGTTTTTT
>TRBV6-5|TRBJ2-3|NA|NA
CASSWGASTDTQYF
TGTGCCAGCAGTTGGGGGGCTAGCACAGATACGCAGTATTTT
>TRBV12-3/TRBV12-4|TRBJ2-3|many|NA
CASSFTLSSSTDTQYF
TGTGCCAGCAGTTTCACCTTGAGCTCTAGCACAGATACGCAGTATTTT
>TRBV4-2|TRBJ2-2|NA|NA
CASSQDLSWANTGELFF
TGTGCCAGCAGCCAAGATCTCAGTTGGGCGAACACCGGGGAGCTGTTTTTT
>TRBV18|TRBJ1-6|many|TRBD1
CASSPPGQEFKEPLHF
TGTGCCAGCTCACCGCCGGGACAGGAGTTTAAGGAACCCCTCCACTTT
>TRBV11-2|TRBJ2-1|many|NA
CASSTYNEQFF
TGTGCCAGCAGCACCTACAATGAGCAGTTCTTC
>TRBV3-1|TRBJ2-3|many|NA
CASSQEKWGSTDTQYF
TGTGCCAGCAGCCAAGAGAAGTGGGGTAGCACAGATACGCAGTATTTT
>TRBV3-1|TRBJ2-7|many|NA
CASSQVDDGTKQYF
TGTGCCAGCAGCCAAGTAGATGACGGGACGAAGCAGTACTTC
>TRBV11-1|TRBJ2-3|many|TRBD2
CASSSSGRAPDTQYF
TGTGCCAGCAGCTCGAGCGGGAGGGCCCCAGATACGCAGTATTTT
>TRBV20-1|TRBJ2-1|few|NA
CSASVVSHSSYNEQFF
TGCAGTGCTAGTGTGGTATCCCATAGCTCCTACAATGAGCAGTTCTTC
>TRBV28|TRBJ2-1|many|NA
CASSSPGSGYNEQFF
TGTGCCAGCAGTTCCCCGGGTAGCGGCTACAATGAGCAGTTCTTC
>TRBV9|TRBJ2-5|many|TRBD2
CASSVAGTSFETQYF
TGTGCCAGCAGCGTAGCAGGGACTAGTTTCGAGACCCAGTACTTC
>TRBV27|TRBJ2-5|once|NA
CASSAHYGGETQYF
TGTGCCAGCAGTGCCCACTATGGCGGAGAGACCCAGTACTTC
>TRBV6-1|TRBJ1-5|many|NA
CASSVPVGGGQPQHF
TGTGCCAGCAGTGTACCGGTGGGGGGCGGGCAGCCCCAGCATTTT
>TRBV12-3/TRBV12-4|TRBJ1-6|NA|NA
CASTPRGDSPLHF
TGTGCCAGCACGCCCCGGGGTGACTCACCCCTCCACTTT
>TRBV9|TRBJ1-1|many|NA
CASSVGFTNTEAFF
TGTGCCAGCAGCGTAGGTTTTACCAACACTGAAGCTTTCTTT
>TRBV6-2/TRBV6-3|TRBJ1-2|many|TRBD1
CASSYRSSDRGGYTF
TGTGCCAGCAGTTACCGCAGTTCGGACAGGGGCGGCTACACCTTC
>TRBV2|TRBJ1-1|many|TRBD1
CASRSQGDSAEAFF
TGTGCCAGCAGATCACAGGGGGATTCGGCTGAAGCTTTCTTT
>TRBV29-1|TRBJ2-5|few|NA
CSVPRGQETQYF
TGCAGCGTCCCCAGAGGGCAAGAGACCCAGTACTTC
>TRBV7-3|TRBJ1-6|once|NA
CASSLTGSSSPLHF
TGTGCCAGCAGCTTGACGGGGAGTTCTTCACCCCTCCACTTT
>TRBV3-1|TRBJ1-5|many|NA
CASSQGTPTGNQPQHF
TGTGCCAGCAGCCAAGGAACACCCACAGGGAACCAGCCCCAGCATTTT
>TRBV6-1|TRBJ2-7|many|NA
CASSVLDEQYF
TGTGCCAGCAGTGTTTTGGACGAGCAGTACTTC
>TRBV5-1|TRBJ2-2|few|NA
CASSFTATGELFF
TGCGCCAGCAGCTTCACGGCAACCGGGGAGCTGTTTTTT
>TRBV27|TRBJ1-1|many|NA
CASRGIEDKTEAFF
TGTGCCAGCAGGGGGATAGAGGATAAGACTGAAGCTTTCTTT
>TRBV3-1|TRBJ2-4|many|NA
CASSQEGRLLAKNIQYF
TGTGCCAGCAGCCAAGAGGGACGCCTCCTAGCCAAAAACATTCAGTACTTC
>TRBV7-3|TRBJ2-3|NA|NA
CASSLDGTYTDTQYF
TGTGCCAGCAGCTTAGATGGGACTTACACAGATACGCAGTATTTT
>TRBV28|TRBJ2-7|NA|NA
CASSLSRTARDLSYEQYF
TGTGCCAGCAGTTTATCCCGTACTGCCAGGGACCTCTCCTACGAGCAGTACTTC
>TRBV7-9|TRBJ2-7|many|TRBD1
CASSKDRDRRYEQYF
TGTGCCAGCAGCAAAGACCGGGACAGGAGATACGAGCAGTACTTC
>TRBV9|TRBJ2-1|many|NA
CASSVAGQGNYNEQFF
TGTGCCAGCAGCGTAGCTGGGCAGGGTAACTACAATGAGCAGTTCTTC
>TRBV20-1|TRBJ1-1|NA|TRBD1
CSARDAGDRRNTEAFF
TGCAGTGCTAGAGACGCCGGGGACAGGCGGAACACTGAAGCTTTCTTT
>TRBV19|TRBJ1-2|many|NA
CASSAGVGDYGYTF
TGTGCCAGTAGTGCAGGCGTTGGGGACTATGGCTACACCTTC
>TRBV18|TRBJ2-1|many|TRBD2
CASSSRLAGADNEQFF
TGTGCCAGCTCTTCTAGACTAGCGGGGGCCGACAATGAGCAGTTCTTC
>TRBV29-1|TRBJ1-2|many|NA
CSVEPDNYGYTF
TGCAGCGTTGAACCGGACAACTATGGCTACACCTTC
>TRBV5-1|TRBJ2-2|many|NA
CASTPLAGVSRTGELFF
TGCGCCAGCACCCCCTTGGCAGGGGTATCGCGCACCGGGGAGCTGTTTTTT
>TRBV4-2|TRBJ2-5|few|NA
CASSQVGAYTQETQYF
TGTGCCAGCAGCCAAGTAGGAGCGTACACCCAAGAGACCCAGTACTTC
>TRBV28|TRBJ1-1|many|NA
CASSLGGGLGEAFF
TGTGCCAGCAGTTTGGGGGGGGGACTGGGTGAAGCTTTCTTT